The source of this T cell receptor beta chain is a study of neurological immune-mediated disorders. As for the study in general: Of 35 or so multiple sclerosis patients, some 30 were relapsing-remitting and 3 secondary progressive.

The cDNA was produced through 5'RACE with 10-nucleotide random UMIs. MiXCR, applied by TCRdb to the 5' RACE reads, yields one record per CDR3 protein. The data contain around 130,000 distinct CDR3 sequences, roughly 3.2% of them seen just once; the ten biggest clones take up over 1%. The germline CDR1 and CDR2 sequences are SGHDT and YYEEEE. The CDR3 has 14 amino acids. Deletions cut 4 bases from V and 4 bases from J, with 14 bases between. Whole-study results and caveats: The most TCR clonal expansion was seen in HTLV-1-associated myelopathy, and the least was seen in multiple sclerosis, which fell below healthy controls. No sharing of CDR3 amino acid sequences was observed among expanded clones across subjects, suggesting private repertoires in all groups.

This clonotype was observed many times. Its antigen is not identified. This chain connects TRBV5-6 to TRBJ2-5; D not resolved. Source material: PBMCs. This receptor was obtained from a woman in her twenties or thirties with multiple sclerosis. The CDR3 here is CASSPPFIRETQYF. The CDR3 DNA sequence: TGTGCCAGCAGCCCGCCCTTCATACGAGAGACCCAGTACTTC.